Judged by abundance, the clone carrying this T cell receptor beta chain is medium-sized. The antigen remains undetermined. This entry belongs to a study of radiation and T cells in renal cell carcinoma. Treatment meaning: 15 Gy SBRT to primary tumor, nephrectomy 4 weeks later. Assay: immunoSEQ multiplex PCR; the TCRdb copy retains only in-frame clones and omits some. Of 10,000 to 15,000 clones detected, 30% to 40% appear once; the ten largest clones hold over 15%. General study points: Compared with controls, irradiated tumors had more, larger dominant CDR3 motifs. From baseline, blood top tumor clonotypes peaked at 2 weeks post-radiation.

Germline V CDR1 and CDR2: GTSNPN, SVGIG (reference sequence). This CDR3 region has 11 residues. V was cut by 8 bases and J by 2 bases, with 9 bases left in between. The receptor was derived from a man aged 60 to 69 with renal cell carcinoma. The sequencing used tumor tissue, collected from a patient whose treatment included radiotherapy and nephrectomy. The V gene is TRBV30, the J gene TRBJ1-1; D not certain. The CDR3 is CAAERNTEAFF. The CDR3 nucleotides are TGTGCCGCGGAAAGAAACACTGAAGCTTTCTTT.